The present entry profiles one T cell receptor beta chain with its context. Its specificity is unknown. This entry belongs to a study of CD8+ T cells in alopecia areata. Regarding the study as a whole: Sharing of TCRs across patients appeared less clear than in mice, possibly for HLA-related reasons. Across lesional scalp, and particularly alopecia totalis/universalis, clonality surpassed that of normal scalp.

The germline V gene encodes CDR1 LGHNA and CDR2 YSLEER. Trimming shortened V by 0 bases and J by 5 bases, and 10 bases separated the two germline ends. CDR3 length: 15 amino acids. It was cDNA, reverse transcribed from extracted RNA, that served as the sequencing template. The assay was immunoSEQ multiplex PCR, and TCRdb's table has in-frame clones only and misses some. The sample includes about 94,000 clones, about two thirds of them seen just once. The treatment is: oral pan-JAK inhibitor, 5-10 mg twice daily. The study team obtained lesional scalp punch biopsies and peripheral blood from alopecia areata patients.

The sequence came from a human donor with alopecia areata. Sequences were derived from CD8+ T cells sorted from blood, sampled at week 44, from a patient treated with tofacitinib. The chain joins TRBV4-3 to TRBJ2-2; no clear D gene. In DNA form, the CDR3 reads TGCGCCAGCAGCCAAGATTACGAGGAGACCGGGGAGCTGTTTTTT. This translates into CASSQDYEETGELFF.